A selection of T cell receptor beta chains follows, all from one sample in a study of cytomegalovirus exposure and HLA in healthy donors. Assay used: immunoSEQ multiplex PCR; TCRdb lists only in-frame clones, some missing. The profile covers tens of thousands of clones, with 93% appearing a single time and about 3.8% taken by the ten largest. Source material: PBMCs. The receptors were sampled from a woman aged 25 to 39 in good health and CMV-seronegative. Both conserved end residues are part of each CDR3. Fields, in order: CDR3 protein, D gene, V gene. D genes are given only for firm matches.

CASSEASAGWASGNTIYF NA TRBV6-1
CAWTRDRSSTANQPQHF TRBD1 TRBV30
CASSPRGQGRNTIYF TRBD1 TRBV9
CATSREGRGRTEAFF TRBD1 TRBV15
CASRGSSYNEQFF NA TRBV6-1
CASSLAGRTAVSGDAFF NA TRBV5-1
CASSFRGPTNEKLFF TRBD1 TRBV28
CASSLPGAGTGELFF NA TRBV28
CAWSVWQGYEQYF NA TRBV30
CASSQAELAGVWGEQFF TRBD2 TRBV4-1
CASSQEVTGRRANYGYTF NA TRBV19
CASSQPRTGSYEQYF TRBD1 TRBV4-2
CASSRSMNTEAFF NA TRBV11-3
CASGAGGPPGELFF TRBD2 TRBV28
CASGLGTGGISPLHF TRBD1 TRBV12-5
CAISERGGRADTQYF NA TRBV10-3
CASSQAWRGSYNEQFF NA TRBV14
CASSPSGGFTYEQYF TRBD2 TRBV7-9
CASSSDRVVNTGELFF TRBD1 TRBV5-1
CASSLAGGGGMDTQYF NA TRBV7-7
CASRIPGLAGGQDTQYF TRBD2 TRBV7-2
CASDGEGVGYGYTF NA TRBV28
CATSVGQGPTGELFF TRBD1 TRBV15
CASDWTGTYEQYF TRBD1 TRBV19
CASSQGQGNSAYNSPLHF TRBD1 TRBV4-1
CASSQSVEPYQPQHF NA TRBV4-3
CASSQEETGTSGRQETQYF TRBD2 TRBV4-2
CASSLDYRQETQYF NA TRBV5-1
CASSLNVQGNEQFF NA TRBV5-1
CASSLAHTGDGGYTF TRBD1 TRBV7-9
CAWIRRVHTGELFF NA TRBV30
CASSQAQGIQETQYF NA TRBV4-2
CASSPSGSNTEAFF NA TRBV4-2
CASSEISGRAYEQYF TRBD2 TRBV6-1
CASSLGGGDNQPQHF NA TRBV5-6
CASSVVPVLDTQYF NA TRBV9
CASSDLAGEMDTQYF TRBD2 TRBV10-2
CASSLGVAGVVTYNEQFF TRBD2 TRBV7-2
CASSSRLAGRPYEQYF TRBD2 TRBV27